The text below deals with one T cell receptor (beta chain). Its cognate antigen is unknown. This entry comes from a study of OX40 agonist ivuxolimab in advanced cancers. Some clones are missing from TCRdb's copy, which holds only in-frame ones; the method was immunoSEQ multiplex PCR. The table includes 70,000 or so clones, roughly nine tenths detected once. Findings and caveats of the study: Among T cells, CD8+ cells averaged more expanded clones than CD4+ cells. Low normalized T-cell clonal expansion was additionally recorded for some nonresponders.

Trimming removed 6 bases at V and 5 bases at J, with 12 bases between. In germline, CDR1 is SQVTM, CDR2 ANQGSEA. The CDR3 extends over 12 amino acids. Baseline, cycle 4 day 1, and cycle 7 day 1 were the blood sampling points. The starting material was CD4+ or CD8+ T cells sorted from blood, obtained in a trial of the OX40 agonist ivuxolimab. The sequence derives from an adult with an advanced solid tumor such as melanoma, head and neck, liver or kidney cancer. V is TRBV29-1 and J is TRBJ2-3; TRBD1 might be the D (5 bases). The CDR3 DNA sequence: TGCAGCGTGGCCAAAGGGGAAGATACGCAGTATTTT. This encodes CSVAKGEDTQYF.